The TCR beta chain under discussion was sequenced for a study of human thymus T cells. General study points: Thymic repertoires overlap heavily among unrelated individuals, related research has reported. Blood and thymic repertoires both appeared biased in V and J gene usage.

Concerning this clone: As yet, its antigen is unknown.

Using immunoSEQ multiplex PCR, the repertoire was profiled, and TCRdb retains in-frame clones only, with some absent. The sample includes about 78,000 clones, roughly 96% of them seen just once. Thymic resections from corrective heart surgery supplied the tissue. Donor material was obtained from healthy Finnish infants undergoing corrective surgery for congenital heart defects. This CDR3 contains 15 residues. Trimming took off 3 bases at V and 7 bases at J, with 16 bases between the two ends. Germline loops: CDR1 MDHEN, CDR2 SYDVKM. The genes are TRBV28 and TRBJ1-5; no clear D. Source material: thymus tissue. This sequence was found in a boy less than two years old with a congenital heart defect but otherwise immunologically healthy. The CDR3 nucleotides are TGTGCCAGCAGTTTCGGGCAGAACGGGATCCAGCCCCAGCATTTT. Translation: CASSFGQNGIQPQHF.